The entry below gives a single T cell receptor (beta chain) sequence along with its context. The sample is drawn from a study of shared clonotypes between healthy human individuals. Clones were read by immunoSEQ multiplex PCR, and TCRdb kept only the in-frame ones, dropping some. The data show approximately 500,000 clones, roughly 80% seen once. The TCR was taken from a woman aged 40 to 55 in good health. Some clones in this sample may be carry-over from other donors' samples. The specimen was PBMCs.

The CDR3 DNA reads as TGTGCCAGCAGCCCGCAGGGACAGTATATGGACACCATATATTTT. It yields the protein CASSPQGQYMDTIYF. The chain combines TRBV5-4 with TRBJ1-3; TRBD1 matches at 7 bases. The CDR3 loop spans 15 amino acids. V gave up 4 bases and J gave up 8 bases; unmatched junction bases: 12. Per germline, CDR1 SGHNT and CDR2 YYREEE (reference sequence). Together with reference TRBV5-4 and TRBJ1-3, the CDR3 gives the full variable domain: ETGVTQSPTHLIKTRGQQVTLRCSSQSGHNTVSWYQQALGQGPQFIFQYYREEENGRGNFPPRFSGLQFPNYSSELNVNALELDDSALYLCASSPQGQYMDTIYFGEGSWLTVV.